The clone carrying this T cell receptor (beta chain) has at least ten counts. This sample is part of a study of human T cells and chemical hapten exposure. Across the study: The study sensitized with 2% DPC on a 2 cm by 2 cm patch of upper inner arm skin. Mostly female patients had alopecia areata, totalis or universalis.

Sample time point: patch test 1, 2 weeks after DPC sensitization. Treatment of the sample: therapeutic diphenylcyclopropenone sensitization with weekly scalp DPC. Sample donors consisted of patients with alopecia, aged 18 to 70 years, who were suitable for DPC. This CDR3 comprises 13 residues. The V end was cut by 4 bases, the J end by 3 bases, with 13 bases between. Germline CDR1 DFQATT, CDR2 SNEGSKA (reference sequence). Authors' data handling: Per sample, the median was roughly 96,000 TCRs, with values from approximately 25,000 to 650,000. TCRdb analysed the RACE reads with MiXCR anew, one entry per CDR3 protein. V and J calls and clone size were set by TCRdb, not the authors. This table has tens of thousands of distinct CDR3 sequences, 9% to 9.5% appearing once.

Material: whole blood, obtained in connection with sensitization to the hapten diphenylcyclopropenone (DPC). The source of this sequence is a woman in her fifties or sixties with alopecia areata. Some clones in this sample may be carry-over from other donors' samples. The V and J genes are TRBV20-1 and TRBJ2-7; a weak D match, TRBD2 (6 bases). The CDR3 DNA reads TGCAGTGCTATCGGAGGGGCCCTCTACGAGCAGTACTTC. Protein: CSAIGGALYEQYF.